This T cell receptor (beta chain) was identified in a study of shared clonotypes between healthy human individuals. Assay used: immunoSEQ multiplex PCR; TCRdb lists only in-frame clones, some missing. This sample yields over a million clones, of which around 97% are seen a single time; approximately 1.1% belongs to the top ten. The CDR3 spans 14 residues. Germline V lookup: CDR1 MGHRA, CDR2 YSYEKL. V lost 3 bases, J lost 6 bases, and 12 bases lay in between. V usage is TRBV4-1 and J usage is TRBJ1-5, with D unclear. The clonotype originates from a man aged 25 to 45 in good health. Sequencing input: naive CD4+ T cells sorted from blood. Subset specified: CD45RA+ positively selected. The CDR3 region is CASSQVLVSQPQHF. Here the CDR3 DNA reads TGCGCCAGCAGCCAGGTCCTCGTTAGTCAGCCCCAGCATTTT.